This T cell receptor beta chain was obtained from a study of shared clonotypes between healthy human individuals. Study summary: Donor composition was two women and three men, aged 18 to 49.

V shed 5 bases and J shed 4 bases, with 18 bases lying between them. CDR3 length equals 15 residues. CDR1 and CDR2 (germline): SGHTA, FQGNSA. Study findings and constraints: Naive subsets usually exceeded memory subsets in estimated richness. Clonotypes shared by all four sorted-subset donors had higher generation probabilities than non-shared clonotypes.

Here immunoSEQ multiplex PCR was the method, and the copy in TCRdb shows in-frame clones only, minus some. The data contain 950,000 to 1,300,000 clones, under 80% of them singletons. Only one count was recorded for this clone. Its target is not known. The source of this sequence is a man aged 18 to 29 in good health. The chain recombines TRBV7-2 with TRBJ2-7, with D tentatively TRBD1 (6 bases). Material: memory CD4+ T cells sorted from blood. The subset here: CD45RA-negative fraction. The CDR3 loop is CASSPGPGAVYEQYF. DNA of the CDR3: TGTGCCAGCAGCCCGGGCCCAGGGGCCGTGTACGAGCAGTACTTC.